The source of this T cell receptor (beta chain) is a study of blood T cell repertoires in COVID-19. Study context: The United States, Italy and Spain provided the acute and convalescent COVID-19 samples. PBMCs, B-cell-depleted T cells, or T cells were the source of the cDNA or gDNA that made up the material.

The CDR3 totals 14 residues. The V gene's germline CDR1 is MNHEY and CDR2 SVGAGI. With 4 bases removed from V and 7 bases from J, the gap between germline ends came to 14 bases. Per the study methods: Amplification of reference gene primers provided the estimated nucleated cell counts. Clones were sequenced by immunoSEQ multiplex PCR, and TCRdb holds only the in-frame ones, with some missing. V, J and clone size were drawn from that table, and D and trimming were deduced from the DNA. This sample carries some 200,000 clones, approximately 89% of them seen once, and the ten largest clones take about 5%.

This TCR came from a woman aged 40-49 years with acute or convalescent COVID-19. The specimen sequenced was peripheral blood. The chain employs TRBV6-5 and TRBJ1-5; perhaps TRBD1 as D (6 bases). This CDR3 reads CASSSTGRGQPQHF. The CDR3 DNA is TGTGCCAGCAGTTCCACAGGGCGAGGACAGCCCCAGCATTTT.